Described below is a single T cell receptor delta chain sequence and its context. Its antigen is as yet unknown. The data originate from a study of Vδ1+ human thymocytes. The study, taken as a whole, reports: Many TRG clonotypes were shared between donors; TRD repertoires were essentially private. Thymic delta-chain repertoires held roughly 18% Vdelta2 sequences and few Vdelta3, despite high sort purity. Thymic TRG and TRD repertoires appeared highly polyclonal, with Gaussian CDR3 length distributions.

Alphabeta T cells were depleted, then CD3+ Vdelta1+ Vdelta2- thymocytes were FACS-sorted. Sequences come from RNA converted to cDNA by reverse transcription. Pooled V-gene forward primers with one constant-region reverse primer generated the CDR3 amplicons by multiplex PCR. TCRdb applied CATT to the multiplex PCR reads for clone calling. Of over 65,000 delta-chain clones in the sample, more than 30% were seen once. Per germline, CDR1 TSWWSYY and CDR2 QGS. The CDR3 has 19 amino acids. Trimming took 3 bases from V and 4 from J; bases not matched to a gene: 20. Source material: Vdelta1+ gamma-delta thymocytes from the thymus. As to subset: FACS-sorted CD3+ TCRalphabeta- TCRVdelta1+ TCRVdelta2- thymocytes. The chain links TRDV1 to TRDJ1; 7 bases are shared with TRDD3. This TCR derives from a boy younger than two who had congenital heart surgery. The CDR3 DNA follows: TGTGCTCTTGGGGATCCCCCTCGCTCCACTGGGGATTCAATCGATAAACTCATCTTT. Translated: CALGDPPRSTGDSIDKLIF.